This T cell receptor beta chain was sequenced for a study of cytomegalovirus exposure and HLA in healthy donors. Turning to this clone: Its target is unknown.

Donors were drawn from the roughly 130-subject validation cohort, separate from the roughly 700-subject first cohort. Broader study findings: Most TCR sequences showed up rarely, but some public TCRs showed up in many donors. The authors enumerated 164 TCR beta chains as linked to cytomegalovirus. The tendency of first-cohort TCR clusters to co-occur in the roughly 120 validation repertoires was identified by a subsequent analysis.

The method was immunoSEQ multiplex PCR; TCRdb's version includes in-frame clones alone and lacks a portion of them. The sample includes over 60,000 clones, over 85% of them seen just once. V gave up 1 base and J gave up 5 bases, with 8 bases separating them. The germline CDR1 and CDR2 sequences are SGHAT and FQNNGV. The CDR3 covers 13 residues. This TCR was recovered from a man in his late teens or twenties in good health and CMV-seropositive. The chain combines TRBV11-2 with TRBJ1-2; D is possibly TRBD1 (5 bases). The source material was PBMCs. The CDR3 loop reads CASSLGRQYGYTF. As DNA, the CDR3 is TGTGCCAGCAGCTTAGGGCGACAGTATGGCTACACCTTC.